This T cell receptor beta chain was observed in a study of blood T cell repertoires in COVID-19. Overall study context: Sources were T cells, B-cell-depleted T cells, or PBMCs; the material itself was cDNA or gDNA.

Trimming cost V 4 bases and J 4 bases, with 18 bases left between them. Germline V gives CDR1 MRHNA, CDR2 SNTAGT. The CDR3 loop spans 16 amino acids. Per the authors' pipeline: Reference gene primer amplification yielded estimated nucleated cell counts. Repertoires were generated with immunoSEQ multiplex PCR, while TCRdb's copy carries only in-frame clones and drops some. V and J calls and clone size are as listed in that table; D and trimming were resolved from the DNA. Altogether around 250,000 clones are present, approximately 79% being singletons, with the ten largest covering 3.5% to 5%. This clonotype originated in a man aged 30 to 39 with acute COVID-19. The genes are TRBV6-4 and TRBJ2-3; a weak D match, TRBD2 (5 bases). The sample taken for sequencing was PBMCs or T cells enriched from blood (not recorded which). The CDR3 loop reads CASSVFGSGAADTQYF. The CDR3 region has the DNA TGTGCCAGCAGTGTATTTGGGAGCGGCGCCGCAGATACGCAGTATTTT.